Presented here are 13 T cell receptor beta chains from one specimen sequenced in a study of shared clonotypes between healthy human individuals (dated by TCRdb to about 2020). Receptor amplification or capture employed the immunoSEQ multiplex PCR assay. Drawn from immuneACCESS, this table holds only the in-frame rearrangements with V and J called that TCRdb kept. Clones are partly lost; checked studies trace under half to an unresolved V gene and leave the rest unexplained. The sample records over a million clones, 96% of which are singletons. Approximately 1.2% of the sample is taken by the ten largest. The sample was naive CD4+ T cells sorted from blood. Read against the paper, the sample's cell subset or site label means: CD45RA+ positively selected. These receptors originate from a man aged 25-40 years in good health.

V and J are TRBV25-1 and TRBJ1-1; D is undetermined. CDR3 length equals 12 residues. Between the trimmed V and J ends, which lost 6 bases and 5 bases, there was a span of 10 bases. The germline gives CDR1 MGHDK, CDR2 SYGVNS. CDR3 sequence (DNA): TGTGCCAGCAGACATCCTGGGACTGAAGCTTTCTTT. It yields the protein CASRHPGTEAFF.

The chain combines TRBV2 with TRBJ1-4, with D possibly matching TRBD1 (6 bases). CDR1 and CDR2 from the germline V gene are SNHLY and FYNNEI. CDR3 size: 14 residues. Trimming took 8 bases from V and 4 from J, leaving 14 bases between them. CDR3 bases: TGTGCCAGCGGGAAGGGACACCTTAATGAAAAACTGTTTTTT. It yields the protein CASGKGHLNEKLFF.

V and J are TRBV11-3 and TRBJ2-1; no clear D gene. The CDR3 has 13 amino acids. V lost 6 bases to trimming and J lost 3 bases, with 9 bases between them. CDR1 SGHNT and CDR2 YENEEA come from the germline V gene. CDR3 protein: CASSPDNYNEQFF. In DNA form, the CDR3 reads TGTGCCAGCAGTCCCGACAACTACAATGAGCAGTTCTTC.

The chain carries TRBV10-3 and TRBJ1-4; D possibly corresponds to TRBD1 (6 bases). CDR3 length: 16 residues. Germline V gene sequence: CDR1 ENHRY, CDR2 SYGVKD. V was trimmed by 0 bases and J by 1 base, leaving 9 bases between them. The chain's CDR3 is CAISESVQGTNEKLFF. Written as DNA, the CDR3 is TGTGCCATCAGTGAGTCGGTACAGGGAACTAATGAAAAACTGTTTTTT.

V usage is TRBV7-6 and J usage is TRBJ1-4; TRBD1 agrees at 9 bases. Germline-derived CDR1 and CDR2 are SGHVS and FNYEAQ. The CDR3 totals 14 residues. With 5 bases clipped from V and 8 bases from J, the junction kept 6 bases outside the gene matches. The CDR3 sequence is CASSRTGEGEKLFF. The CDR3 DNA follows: TGTGCCAGCAGCCGGACAGGGGAAGGAGAAAAACTGTTTTTT.

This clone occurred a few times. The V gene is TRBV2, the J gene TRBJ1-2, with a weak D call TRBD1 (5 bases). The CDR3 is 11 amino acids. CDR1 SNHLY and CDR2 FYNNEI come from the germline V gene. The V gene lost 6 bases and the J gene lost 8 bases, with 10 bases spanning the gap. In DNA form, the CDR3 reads TGTGCCAGCAGCGACTGGGGCGGCTACACCTTC. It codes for CASSDWGGYTF.

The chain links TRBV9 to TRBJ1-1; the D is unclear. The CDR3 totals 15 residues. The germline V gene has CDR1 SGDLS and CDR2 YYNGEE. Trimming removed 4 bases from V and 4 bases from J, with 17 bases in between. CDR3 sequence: CASSPVLQVFTEAFF. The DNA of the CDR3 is TGTGCCAGCAGCCCCGTCTTGCAGGTTTTCACTGAAGCTTTCTTT.

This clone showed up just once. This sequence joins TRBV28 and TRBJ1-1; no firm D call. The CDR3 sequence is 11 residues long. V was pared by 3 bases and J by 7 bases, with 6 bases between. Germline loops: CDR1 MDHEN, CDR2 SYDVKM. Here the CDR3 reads CASSFEIEAFF. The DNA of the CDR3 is TGTGCCAGCAGTTTCGAAATTGAAGCTTTCTTT.

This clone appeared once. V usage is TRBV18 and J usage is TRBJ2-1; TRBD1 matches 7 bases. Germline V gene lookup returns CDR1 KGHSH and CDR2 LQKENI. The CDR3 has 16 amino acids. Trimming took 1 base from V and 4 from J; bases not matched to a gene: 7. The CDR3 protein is CASSPRWNRGYNEQFF. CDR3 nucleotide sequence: TGTGCCAGCTCACCACGGTGGAACAGGGGATACAATGAGCAGTTCTTC.

The CDR3 nucleotides are TGCGCCAGCAGCCTAGCGGGAGTGGAGACCCAGTACTTC. This gives the protein CASSLAGVETQYF. The rearrangement links TRBV4-1 to TRBJ2-5; 9 nucleotides line up with TRBD2. Looked up from germline, CDR1 is MGHRA and CDR2 is YSYEKL. The length of the CDR3 is 13 residues. V shed 4 bases, J shed 5 bases, and the junction held 2 bases outside the gene matches.

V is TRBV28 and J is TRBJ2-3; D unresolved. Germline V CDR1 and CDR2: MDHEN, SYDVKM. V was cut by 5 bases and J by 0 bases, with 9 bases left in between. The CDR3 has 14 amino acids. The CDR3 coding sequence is TGTGCCAGCAGTAGCGTACCTAGCACAGATACGCAGTATTTT. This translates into CASSSVPSTDTQYF.

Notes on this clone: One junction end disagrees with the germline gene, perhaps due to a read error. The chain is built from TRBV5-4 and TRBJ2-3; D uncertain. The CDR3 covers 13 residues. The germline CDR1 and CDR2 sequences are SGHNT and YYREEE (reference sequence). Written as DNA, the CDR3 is TGTGTCAGCAGCTTGCCTTGGGAAGAACGGCAGTATTTT. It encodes CVSSLPWEERQYF.

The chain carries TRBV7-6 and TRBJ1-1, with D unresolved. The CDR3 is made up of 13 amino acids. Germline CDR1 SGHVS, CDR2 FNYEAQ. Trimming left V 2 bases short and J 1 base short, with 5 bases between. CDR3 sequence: CASSLPTNTEAFF. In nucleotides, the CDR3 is TGTGCCAGCAGCTTACCTACGAACACTGAAGCTTTCTTT.